These 6 T cell receptor beta chains were sequenced from one sample in a study of blood T cell repertoires in COVID-19. The table came from immunoSEQ multiplex PCR; TCRdb's copy has only in-frame clones and leaves some out. The sample has 49,000 or so clones; 70% to 90% are singletons. The material sequenced was peripheral blood. Source of these receptors: a woman of 80 years or more with COVID-19, enrolled during active disease.

V is TRBV7-9 and J is TRBJ1-5; D is undetermined. The germline V and J ends were trimmed by 1 base and 0 bases, with 4 bases remaining between them. The CDR3 runs to 14 residues. The germline gives CDR1 SEHNR, CDR2 FQNEAQ (reference sequence). In nucleotides, the CDR3 is TGTGCCAGCAGCTTAGGTTATAGCAATCAGCCCCAGCATTTT. Protein: CASSLGYSNQPQHF.

The chain recombines TRBV18 with TRBJ2-3; maybe TRBD1 (6 bases). Trimming removed 4 bases at V and 1 base at J, with 18 bases between. CDR1 is KGHSH and CDR2 is LQKENI in the germline V gene. This CDR3 comprises 17 residues. CDR3 coding DNA: TGTGCCAGCTCACAATACCCGCGAGGGGGAGGCACAGATACGCAGTATTTT. As protein: CASSQYPRGGGTDTQYF.

V and J are TRBV10-2 and TRBJ2-7, with D possibly being TRBD1 (6 bases). The CDR3 covers 11 residues. Germline loops: CDR1 WSHSY, CDR2 SAAADI. The V and J ends lost 7 bases and 7 bases respectively, with 11 bases between them. CDR3 loop: CASTLRGEQYF. DNA of the CDR3: TGCGCCAGCACTCTGAGGGGGGAGCAGTACTTC.

The chain employs TRBV6-2 or TRBV6-3 and TRBJ1-5, with D possibly TRBD1 on 5 matching bases. Trimming left V 6 bases short and J 3 bases short, with 12 bases between. The CDR3 is 14 amino acids. The germline V gene has CDR1 MNHEY and CDR2 SVGEGT. This chain's CDR3 is CASSVGGNNQPQHF. The CDR3 DNA follows: TGTGCCAGCAGCGTGGGGGGTAACAATCAGCCCCAGCATTTT.

This chain joins TRBV11-2 and TRBJ2-7; TRBD1 matches 10 bases. With V trimmed by 5 bases and J by 7 bases, 8 bases remained unmatched. The CDR3 contains 14 residues. CDR1 and CDR2 from the germline V gene are SGHAT and FQNNGV. For the CDR3, the DNA is TGTGCCAGCAGCCCTGGGACAGGGGCGGAAGAGCAGTACTTC. Amino acids: CASSPGTGAEEQYF.

The J gene is TRBJ2-7, the V gene TRBV15; no definite D call. The V end lost 7 bases, the J end lost 1 base, and 14 bases lay between the germline ends. The CDR3 is made up of 14 amino acids. CDR1 and CDR2 (germline): LNHNV, YYDKDF (reference sequence). CDR3 region: CATKIDTASYEQYF. CDR3 in DNA: TGTGCCACCAAGATCGACACCGCGTCCTACGAGCAGTACTTC.